Described below is a single TCR beta chain sequence and its context. This specimen comes from a study of cytomegalovirus exposure and HLA in healthy donors. PCR was performed using 60 Vbeta and 13 Jbeta primers. Only in-frame clones appear in the TCRdb table, and some are missing; sequencing was by immunoSEQ multiplex PCR. The table shows 110,000 to 150,000 clones, with 80% occurring only once. Germline V gene data show CDR1 as SQVTM and CDR2 as ANQGSEA. V lost 2 bases and J 8 bases, leaving 15 bases between the germline ends. This CDR3 comprises 13 residues. This chain joins TRBV29-1 and TRBJ1-2; D uncertain. The sequenced sample consisted of PBMCs. This sequence was found in a man in his forties in good health and CMV-seronegative. The CDR3 nucleotides are TGCAGCGTTGAAAACGTGAGAGGTGGCGGCTACACCTTC. Residues: CSVENVRGGGYTF.